This T cell receptor (beta chain) was found in a study of control samples from healthy donors and cancer patients. The CDR3 runs 15 residues. Germline CDR1 is SGHTA and CDR2 is FQGNSA. The junction had 5 bases not matched to a gene; V was cut back by 4 bases and J by 3 bases. The assay was immunoSEQ multiplex PCR, and TCRdb's table has in-frame clones only and misses some. Of some 100,000 clones in the sample, more than 85% are singletons; the top ten hold 1.3%. Sequencing was done on a sample of blood. The sequence derives from a woman aged 45-65 years in good health. The chain links TRBV7-2 to TRBJ1-4; 7 bases align to TRBD1. The CDR3, as DNA: TGTGCCAGCAGCTCGCAGGGACAGCCTAATGAAAAACTGTTTTTT. Protein product: CASSSQGQPNEKLFF.